This T cell receptor (beta chain) was obtained from a study of blood T cell repertoires in COVID-19. Here immunoSEQ multiplex PCR was the method, and the copy in TCRdb shows in-frame clones only, minus some. The data contain 250,000 to 400,000 clones, approximately 81% of them seen just once; the ten biggest clones take up about 1.9%. Trimming took 3 bases from V and 12 from J; bases not matched to a gene: 6. In germline, CDR1 is MGHRA, CDR2 YSYEKL. There are 12 residues in the CDR3. V is TRBV4-1 and J is TRBJ2-7; 9 nucleotides line up with TRBD2. This receptor was obtained from a woman in her 30s who had been exposed to COVID-19. Source material: PBMCs or T cells enriched from blood (not recorded which). The CDR3 sequence: CASSQTGTSPYF. The CDR3 bases are TGCGCCAGCAGCCAGACCGGGACTAGCCCGTACTTC.